This T cell receptor beta chain derives from a study of blood T cell repertoires in COVID-19 (dated by TCRdb to 2020 to 2022). Background on the whole study: The collaborator samples originated in the United States, Italy and Spain and spanned the acute and convalescent phases of COVID-19. The prospective study material was composed of cDNA or gDNA derived from T cells, B-cell-depleted T cells, or PBMCs. A freely available public database, intended as a resource for researchers studying the immune response to SARS-CoV-2, is where the repertoires were released. Samples were obtained from the ongoing ImmuneRACE study (first 160 participants) and from 1,254 subjects provided by 6 global collaborators. Sample metadata almost always included a de-identified subject ID, COVID-19 status, age in years and sex. The dataset comprised deeply sampled blood TCRbeta repertoires from subjects exposed to, actively infected with, or recovered from COVID-19. Where available, HLA class I and class II types were taken from metadata supplied by the sample provider and were not determined by assay-based typing. Paper-wide results and their limitations: Clinical and demographic metadata were provided uncurated, with the amount varying by source and participant.

Each collaborating institution followed its own protocols to collect whole blood in K2EDTA tubes. For TCRbeta analysis, collaborators shipped samples as frozen whole blood, isolated PBMCs, or DNA extracted from either of those sample types. TCRbeta CDR3 regions were amplified from genomic DNA using the immunoSEQ Assay, a bias-controlled multiplex PCR. The paper's processing steps were these. Nucleated cell counts per sample were estimated from amplification of reference gene primers within the assay. To quantify the absolute abundance of each unique TCRbeta CDR3 rearrangement, sequence reads were collapsed and filtered. For each sample, productive Simpson clonality was calculated as the square root of Simpson's diversity index across productive rearrangements. TCRdb's version of the immuneACCESS table is confined to in-frame rearrangements and falls short of the full clone set. An unresolved V gene accounts for under half of the shortfall where checked; the remainder is of unknown origin. V and J calls and clone size are given by that table; D and trimming were obtained from the DNA. Within this sample are 350,000 to 550,000 clones, with 80% to 90% of them counted one time only. The ten largest account for around 4.5% of the sample.

Concerning this clone itself: Which antigen it targets is not known. No per-base quality is available; no much larger clone lies one base away.

Including the terminal cysteine and phenylalanine, the CDR3 comprises 15 residues. The read is trimmed to its CDR3 DNA, 45 bases read in frame from base 1. V and J are truncated by 1 base and 5 bases respectively, leaving an intervening sequence of 14 bases. CDR1 and CDR2 are drawn from the germline V gene: MNHNS, SASEGT. This TCR was sampled from a woman aged 30 to 39 with acute or convalescent COVID-19. The rearranged chain carries TRBV6-1 and TRBJ2-5; 6 matching bases give a weak D call of TRBD1. The specimen was peripheral blood. The sequenced DNA: TGTGCCAGCAGTGAAGATCCTGGGGGCGATGAGACCCAGTACTTC. It is translated as CASSEDPGGDETQYF.